Below, 21 T cell receptor beta chains from the same sample are listed, as sequenced in a study of PD-1 blockade in classical Hodgkin lymphoma. TCRdb keeps only in-frame clones here, not all; method: immunoSEQ multiplex PCR. Of about 64,000 clones in the sample, less than 95% were seen once. Time point of the sample: cycle 4 day 1 (C4D1), after less than 7 weeks of nivolumab. Every patient experienced relapse after autologous stem cell transplantation, and brentuximab vedotin exposure varied. The sequencing here drew on peripheral blood mononuclear cells (PBMCs), taken before the fourth cycle of nivolumab. The source is a human donor with classical Hodgkin lymphoma.

The genes are TRBV9 and TRBJ2-3; the D gene is possibly TRBD2 (6 bases). CDR3 length: 13 residues. The ends were cut back, 4 bases at V and 4 bases at J, with 10 bases in the middle. Per the germline V gene, CDR1 is SGDLS and CDR2 is YYNGEE. CDR3 nucleotide sequence: TGTGCCAGCAGCCTAAGACTAGCAGATACGCAGTATTTT. The encoded protein is CASSLRLADTQYF.

This chain uses TRBV7-9 with TRBJ1-1; 7 bases line up with TRBD1. Germline V CDR1 and CDR2: SEHNR, FQNEAQ (reference sequence). J was trimmed by 5 bases and V by 5 bases; bases with no gene match: 5. The length of the CDR3 is 13 residues. CDR3 sequence reads: CASSGDRATEAFF. As DNA, the CDR3 is TGTGCCAGCAGCGGAGACAGGGCAACTGAAGCTTTCTTT.

Only one count was recorded for this clone. V is TRBV6-6 and J is TRBJ1-2; D may be TRBD1 (5 bases). The CDR3 consists of 13 residues. Germline lookup yields CDR1 MNHNY and CDR2 SVGAGI (reference sequence). With 6 bases removed from V and 4 bases from J, the gap between germline ends came to 12 bases. The CDR3 loop reads CASSPTGFYGYTF. DNA of the CDR3: TGTGCCAGCAGCCCTACAGGATTCTATGGCTACACCTTC.

The chain employs TRBV7-9 and TRBJ1-4, with TRBD1 identical over 7 bases. CDR1 and CDR2 (germline): SEHNR, FQNEAQ (reference sequence). The CDR3 sequence is 16 residues long. With V trimmed by 6 bases and J by 7 bases, 14 bases remained unmatched. The CDR3 sequence is CASSPPQTGWIEKLFF. Here the CDR3 DNA reads TGTGCCAGCAGTCCTCCTCAGACAGGGTGGATTGAAAAACTGTTTTTT. Full variable domain (outside the CDR3, taken from reference TRBV7-9 and TRBJ1-4): DTGVSQNPRHKITKRGQNVTFRCDPISEHNRLYWYRQTLGQGPEFLTYFQNEAQLEKSRLLSDRFSAERPKGSFSTLEIQRTEQGDSAMYLCASSPPQTGWIEKLFFGSGTQLSVL.

The V call is TRBV20-1, the J call TRBJ1-1; D not certain. Germline V gene sequence: CDR1 DFQATT, CDR2 SNEGSKA (reference sequence). The CDR3 has 11 amino acids. The V end lost 3 bases, the J end lost 14 bases, and 16 bases lay between the germline ends. The CDR3 DNA is TGCAGTGCTAGCTGGGATCCCCAAGTGTTCTTT. Translating it yields CSASWDPQVFF.

This clone was found a few times. This chain joins TRBV20-1 and TRBJ1-1; no reliable D call. Germline V lookup: CDR1 DFQATT, CDR2 SNEGSKA (reference sequence). The length of the CDR3 is 11 residues. The CDR3 DNA reads TGCAGCATCCCCCTGAACACTGAAGCTTTCTTT. Amino acid sequence: CSIPLNTEAFF.

CDR3 residues: CASSEGRGGNEQFF. The CDR3 DNA is TGTGCCAGCAGTGAAGGACGGGGGGGCAATGAGCAGTTCTTC. The genes are TRBV2 and TRBJ2-1; 8 bases are a match to TRBD2. Germline CDR1 and CDR2: SNHLY and FYNNEI. This CDR3 spans 14 amino acids. Losses at the gene ends were 1 base for V and 6 bases for J; bases not matched to a gene: 2.

V usage is TRBV29-1 and J usage is TRBJ1-2; D gene ambiguous. The CDR3 consists of 10 residues. The germline gives CDR1 SQVTM, CDR2 ANQGSEA. V gave up 3 bases and J gave up 8 bases, with 7 bases separating them. CDR3 sequence: CSVDSTGYTF. Written as DNA, the CDR3 is TGCAGCGTTGATTCTACCGGCTACACCTTC. Full variable domain (missing parts from reference TRBV29-1 and TRBJ1-2): SAVISQKPSRDICQRGTSLTIQCQVDSQVTMMFWYRQQPGQSLTLIATANQGSEATYESGFVIDKFPISRPNLTFSTLTVSNMSPEDSSIYLCSVDSTGYTFGSGTRLTVV.

The chain has TRBV30 and TRBJ1-4, with a possible D match to TRBD1 (5 bases). The CDR3 extends over 15 amino acids. The germline V and J ends were trimmed by 0 bases and 12 bases, with 20 bases remaining between them. CDR1 and CDR2 (germline): GTSNPN, SVGIG (reference sequence). CDR3: CAWSVPRKAGPQLFF. CDR3 nucleotide sequence: TGTGCCTGGAGTGTACCCCGGAAGGCAGGGCCGCAACTGTTTTTT.

The J gene is TRBJ2-3, the V gene TRBV13; 9 bases fit TRBD1. The germline V gene has CDR1 PRHDT and CDR2 FYEKMQ (reference sequence). This CDR3 has 16 amino acids. The ends lost 4 bases at V and 2 bases at J; junction bases unmatched: 7. The CDR3 DNA reads TGTGCCAGCAGCTCCCGGACAGGGGAGTCCACAGATACGCAGTATTTT. Translating gives CASSSRTGESTDTQYF.

The rearrangement links TRBV6-5 to TRBJ1-5; unclear D gene. V was cut by 6 bases and J by 0 bases, with 12 bases left in between. This CDR3 comprises 15 residues. Germline CDR1 is MNHEY and CDR2 is SVGAGI. The CDR3 loop is CASRQQLNSNQPQHF. The CDR3 DNA is TGTGCCAGCAGACAACAGCTTAATAGCAATCAGCCCCAGCATTTT.

The V gene is TRBV2, the J gene TRBJ2-7; perhaps D is TRBD1 or TRBD2 (5 bases each). Germline V lookup: CDR1 SNHLY, CDR2 FYNNEI. The CDR3 length is 13 residues. The V end lost 5 bases, the J end lost 5 bases, and 13 bases lay between the germline ends. The CDR3 loop reads CASSLEGTHEQYF. The DNA of the CDR3 is TGTGCCAGCAGTTTGGAAGGGACCCACGAGCAGTACTTC.

This clone was seen just once. The V call is TRBV27, the J call TRBJ2-5; either TRBD1 or TRBD2 may supply D (6 bases each). Germline values: CDR1 MNHEY, CDR2 SMNVEV (reference sequence). V was shortened by 5 bases and J by 5 bases, with 18 bases between the two germline ends. The CDR3 contains 15 residues. In nucleotides, the CDR3 is TGTGCCAGCAGTGTGATTAGGGGGGCTTATGAGACCCAGTACTTC. This encodes CASSVIRGAYETQYF.

A single count supports this clone. V usage is TRBV7-6 and J usage is TRBJ2-7; 8 nucleotides align to TRBD1. CDR3 length: 13 amino acids. V was pared by 5 bases and J by 3 bases, with 3 bases of the junction left unmatched. CDR1 is SGHVS and CDR2 is FNYEAQ in the germline V gene. The DNA of the CDR3 is TGTGCCAGCAGCCGACAGGGGAACTACGAGCAGTACTTC. It yields the protein CASSRQGNYEQYF.

The chain couples TRBV14 to TRBJ2-3; no definite D call. This CDR3 is built from 15 residues. Per the germline V gene, CDR1 is SGHDN and CDR2 is FVKESK. Trimming pared 0 bases from V and 1 base from J, leaving 8 bases between. In DNA, the CDR3 is TGTGCCAGCAGCCAAGATTTCCGGGGCACAGATACGCAGTATTTT. Its translation is CASSQDFRGTDTQYF.

This chain uses TRBV15 with TRBJ1-5; D remains ambiguous. Germline V CDR1 and CDR2: LNHNV, YYDKDF (reference sequence). Between the trimmed V and J ends, which lost 0 bases and 8 bases, there was a span of 11 bases. This CDR3 comprises 14 residues. The CDR3 nucleotides read TGTGCCACCAGCAGAGATCATGGCGTTGAGCCCCAGCATTTT. Translation gives CATSRDHGVEPQHF.

The chain has TRBV27 and TRBJ2-2; D uncertain. Per the germline V gene, CDR1 is MNHEY and CDR2 is SMNVEV (reference sequence). This CDR3 has 15 amino acids. V was shortened by 5 bases and J by 4 bases, with 14 bases between the two germline ends. CDR3 nucleotides: TGTGCCAGCAGTCCCAGTTTGCAGTTCACCGGGGAGCTGTTTTTT. It translates to CASSPSLQFTGELFF.

The V call is TRBV5-1, the J call TRBJ2-1; tentative D call: TRBD2 (7 bases). CDR1 and CDR2 (germline): SGHRS, YFSETQ. V was cut by 0 bases and J by 1 base, with 23 bases left in between. This CDR3 is 20 amino acids long. Written as DNA, the CDR3 is TGCGCCAGCAGCTTGGCCACGGTAGGGAGGGGGACGGGGTCCTACAATGAGCAGTTCTTC. Residues: CASSLATVGRGTGSYNEQFF.

This chain links TRBV30 with TRBJ2-5; perhaps D is TRBD1 or TRBD2 (6 bases each). The germline CDR1 and CDR2 sequences are GTSNPN and SVGIG (reference sequence). With 2 bases removed from V and 4 bases from J, the gap between germline ends came to 11 bases. The CDR3 has 13 amino acids. Here the CDR3 DNA reads TGTGCCTGGAGTAAGGGGGGCCCAGAGACCCAGTACTTC. Protein sequence: CAWSKGGPETQYF.

V is TRBV7-2 and J is TRBJ1-2; 10 bases align to TRBD1. The CDR3 contains 15 residues. The germline V gene has CDR1 SGHTA and CDR2 FQGNSA. V was pared by 5 bases and J by 8 bases, with 11 bases of the junction left unmatched. The chain's CDR3 is CASSPDRGRLGGYTF. The CDR3 bases are TGTGCCAGCAGCCCTGACAGGGGGCGGCTCGGGGGCTACACCTTC. The full variable domain, completed using reference TRBV7-2 and TRBJ1-2, is GAGVSQSPSNKVTEKGKDVELRCDPISGHTALYWYRQSLGQGLEFLIYFQGNSAPDKSGLPSDRFSAERTGGSVSTLTIQRTQQEDSAVYLCASSPDRGRLGGYTFGSGTRLTVV.

This chain links TRBV5-1 with TRBJ2-5, with 7 bases aligning to TRBD1. CDR1 and CDR2 from the germline V gene are SGHRS and YFSETQ. The CDR3 has 13 residues. V lost 5 bases, J lost 3 bases, and 4 bases stayed unmatched. CDR3: CASRGTAEETQYF. CDR3 nucleotide sequence: TGCGCCAGCAGGGGGACAGCTGAAGAGACCCAGTACTTC.